This T cell receptor (beta chain) originates from a study of patients and donors after allogeneic stem cell transplantation. This clonotype was observed a few times. The CDR3 consists of 13 residues. V was clipped by 7 bases and J by 4 bases, with 13 bases between them. TCRdb re-called the RT-PCR reads through MiXCR, storing one row per CDR3 protein. The data hold about 230,000 distinct CDR3 sequences, with approximately 14% observed a single time. The material sequenced was blood, either unsorted or a sorted T cell fraction (not recorded which). This sequence was found in a human donor who was either an allogeneic HSCT recipient or a stem cell or donor lymphocyte infusion donor (not recorded which). It is not recorded whose cells these are; they may come from a transplant donor. J is TRBJ1-1 and V is TRBV12-3 or TRBV12-4; D is perhaps TRBD1 (6 bases). CDR3 nucleotides: TGTGCCAGCATGGCCGGGGGCGGCACTGAAGCTTTCTTT. This encodes CASMAGGGTEAFF.